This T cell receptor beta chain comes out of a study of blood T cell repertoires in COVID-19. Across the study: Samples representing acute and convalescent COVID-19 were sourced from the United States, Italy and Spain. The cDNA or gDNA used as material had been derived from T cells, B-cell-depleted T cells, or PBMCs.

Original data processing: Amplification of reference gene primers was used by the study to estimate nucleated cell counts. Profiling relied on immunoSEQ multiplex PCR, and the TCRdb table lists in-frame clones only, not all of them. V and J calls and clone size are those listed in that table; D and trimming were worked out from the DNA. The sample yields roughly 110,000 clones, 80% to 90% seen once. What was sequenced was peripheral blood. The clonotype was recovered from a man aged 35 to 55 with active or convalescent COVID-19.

The DNA for the CDR3 is TGTGCCAGCAGTGGCCTACAGGGGAACACCGGGGAGCTGTTTTTT. Translating gives CASSGLQGNTGELFF. The chain links TRBV28 to TRBJ2-2; D might be TRBD1 (6 bases). The V gene lost 5 bases and the J gene lost 1 base, with 11 bases spanning the gap. The CDR3 covers 15 residues. Germline V CDR1 and CDR2: MDHEN, SYDVKM.